A selection of T cell receptor beta chains follows, all from one sample in a study of shared clonotypes between healthy human individuals. TCRdb keeps only in-frame clones here, not all; method: immunoSEQ multiplex PCR. The data hold some 1.5 million clones, with roughly 98% observed a single time. Sequencing was done on a sample of naive CD4+ T cells sorted from blood. The source of these receptors is a man in his thirties or forties in good health. Each CDR3 is given with its conserved first and last residue. Each record gives: clone size, V gene, D gene, J gene, CDR3 DNA, CDR3 protein. The D gene is left open where the match is weak. For some rows the clone size is stated as once, few or many, or as a class when expanded; others skip it.

-,TRBV5-6,-,TRBJ2-3,TGTGCCAGCAGCTTGGTTACGGGTTCCACAGATACGCAGTATTTT,CASSLVTGSTDTQYF
-,TRBV27,-,TRBJ2-6,TGTGCCAGCAGTTCCCTCGGGGCGGGGGCCAACGTCCTGACTTTC,CASSSLGAGANVLTF
-,TRBV2,-,TRBJ2-2,TGTGCCAGCATCCGCGGGTCGAACACCGGGGAGCTGTTTTTT,CASIRGSNTGELFF
-,TRBV28,-,TRBJ2-4,TGTGCCAGCAGTTTTGCCGGGCCAACCGGTGGGTACTTC,CASSFAGPTGGYF
-,TRBV7-6,TRBD2,TRBJ2-1,TGTGCCAGCAGCTTAGGTAGCGGGGACTACAATGAGCAGTTCTTC,CASSLGSGDYNEQFF
-,TRBV5-4,-,TRBJ1-3,TGTGCCAGCAGCGAGCGTTCAGGGATCGGAAACACCATATATTTT,CASSERSGIGNTIYF
-,TRBV28,-,TRBJ2-6,TGTGCCAGCAGTTTAATGGGGAATGGGGCCAACGTCCTGACTTTC,CASSLMGNGANVLTF
-,TRBV9,-,TRBJ1-4,TGTGCCAGCAGCGCCTTGGGGTTGACTAATGAAAAACTGTTTTTT,CASSALGLTNEKLFF
-,TRBV6-1,-,TRBJ2-1,TGTGCCAGCAGTAAAAAGGATGAGCAGTTCTTC,CASSKKDEQFF
-,TRBV5-1,TRBD1,TRBJ2-1,TGCGCCAGCAGCCCCATCGGGACAGGACAGAGAAATGAGCAGTTCTTC,CASSPIGTGQRNEQFF
-,TRBV5-1,TRBD1,TRBJ2-7,TGCGCCAGCAGCTTCCTCGGGACAGAGTCCTACGAGCAGTACTTC,CASSFLGTESYEQYF
-,TRBV5-4,TRBD1,TRBJ1-5,TGTGCCAGCAGCTTTACAGGGGCCGGCAATCAGCCCCAGCATTTT,CASSFTGAGNQPQHF
-,TRBV11-2,-,TRBJ2-5,TGTGCCAGCAGCTTATCTCCACAGCAAGAGACCCAGTACTTC,CASSLSPQQETQYF
-,TRBV9,-,TRBJ2-1,TGTGCCAGCAGCGTAGCGGGCTACAATGAGCAGTTCTTC,CASSVAGYNEQFF
-,TRBV7-3,-,TRBJ1-1,TGTGCCAGCAGCTCGGCACTTGGGGCCCAGGGCCGTGAAGCTTTCTTT,CASSSALGAQGREAFF
-,TRBV30,-,TRBJ2-3,TGTGCCTGGAGTGCCAGAATCACAGATACGCAGTATTTT,CAWSARITDTQYF
-,TRBV18,TRBD1,TRBJ2-3,TGTGCCAGCTCATCGACAGGGGCCCAGTTGGGCACAGATACGCAGTATTTT,CASSSTGAQLGTDTQYF
once,TRBV27,TRBD1,TRBJ2-1,TGTGCCAGCAGTCCGCTTAGGGGGCTCAATGAGCAGTTCTTC,CASSPLRGLNEQFF
-,TRBV11-2,TRBD2,TRBJ2-7,TGTGCCAGCAGCAAAGGGACTAGCGGGAGCATTGTCTACGAGCAGTACTTC,CASSKGTSGSIVYEQYF
-,TRBV5-1,-,TRBJ2-2,TGCGCCAGCAGCCAGGGACATTTCACCGGGGAGCTGTTTTTT,CASSQGHFTGELFF
-,TRBV9,-,TRBJ2-3,TGTGCCAGCAGCGCCACCGATACGCAGTATTTT,CASSATDTQYF
-,TRBV2,-,TRBJ1-1,TGTGCCACCGGGGGGGTCACTGAAGCTTTCTTT,CATGGVTEAFF
-,TRBV6-1,-,TRBJ1-5,TGTGCCACCTGGACAGCTAGCAATCAGCCCCAGCATTTT,CATWTASNQPQHF
-,TRBV19,-,TRBJ1-1,TGTGCCAGTAGCCAGTTCTCCAGAGTGAACACTGAAGCTTTCTTT,CASSQFSRVNTEAFF
-,TRBV6-1,TRBD1,TRBJ2-7,TGTGCCAGCACCCGAGGGGACAGTATCTACGAGCAGTACTTC,CASTRGDSIYEQYF
once,TRBV2,TRBD1,TRBJ2-7,TGTGCCAGCAGTGAACAGACAGGGGGCGGGTACGAGCAGTACTTC,CASSEQTGGGYEQYF
-,TRBV19,TRBD1,TRBJ1-1,TGTGCCAGTCGGTTCGGGACAGAGAAAGCTGAAGCTTTCTTT,CASRFGTEKAEAFF
-,TRBV28,-,TRBJ2-3,TGTGCCAGCAGTTTCCGGGAAACAGATACGCAGTATTTT,CASSFRETDTQYF
-,TRBV7-9,TRBD2,TRBJ2-1,TGTGCCAGCAGCTTTGGACTAGCGGGAGTTTATGAGCAGTTCTTC,CASSFGLAGVYEQFF
-,TRBV5-1,-,TRBJ2-5,TGCGCCAGCAGCCTAGGGGGACCCCCGGGGCGGGAGACCCAGTACTTC,CASSLGGPPGRETQYF
-,TRBV28,-,TRBJ2-1,TGTGCCAGTCTCAATTCCCAGAGTCGAATCTTC,CASLNSQSRIF
-,TRBV13,TRBD1,TRBJ1-1,TGTGCCAGCAGCACCCGGACAGGGGCGAACACTGAAGCTTTCTTT,CASSTRTGANTEAFF
-,TRBV5-4,-,TRBJ2-5,TGTGCCAGCAGCTTGGCCGCTCCCAGCGACAAGACCCAGTACTTC,CASSLAAPSDKTQYF
-,TRBV5-8,-,TRBJ1-1,TGTGCCAGCAGCGGCCGGCGTTGGTGGGCTGAAGCTTTCTTT,CASSGRRWWAEAFF
-,TRBV18,TRBD1,TRBJ1-3,TGTGCCAGCTCACCACTACAGGGGGCGAATGGAAACACCATATATTTT,CASSPLQGANGNTIYF
once,TRBV25-1,TRBD1,TRBJ1-4,TGTGCCAGCAGTAAATCCAGGGGGCGCGGGGAAAAACTGTTTTTT,CASSKSRGRGEKLFF
-,TRBV18,-,TRBJ2-3,TGTGCCAGCTCACACTCAGTGGGGCCAGGGACTCCAGATACGCAGTATTTT,CASSHSVGPGTPDTQYF
-,TRBV7-9,-,TRBJ1-4,TGTGCCAGCAGCGCGTGGACAGTTGAGGAACTGTTTTTT,CASSAWTVEELFF
-,TRBV7-9,-,TRBJ1-5,TGTGCCAGCAGCACGACAGGTAGCAATCAGCCCCAGCATTTT,CASSTTGSNQPQHF
-,TRBV16,-,TRBJ2-1,TGTGCCAGCAGCCCCCCCTGGGCGAAAGAGCAGTTCTTC,CASSPPWAKEQFF
-,TRBV27,-,TRBJ2-3,TGTGCCAGCAGTTTAGCTGTTGGGTTGGGCAACATTGATACGCAGTATTTT,CASSLAVGLGNIDTQYF
once,TRBV7-9,TRBD1,TRBJ2-1,TGTGCCAGCAGCTGCGACAGGGTTGGGTGTGAGCAGTTCTTC,CASSCDRVGCEQFF
once,TRBV29-1,-,TRBJ1-2,TGCAGCCCACTTGGCTACACCTTC,CSPLGYTF
once,TRBV11-2,-,TRBJ2-5,TGTGCCAGCAGCCCGACGTGGGAGACCCAGTACTTC,CASSPTWETQYF
-,TRBV5-4,-,TRBJ2-5,TGTGCCAGCAGCCTGCGTAGACAACTTCAGTACCAAGAGACCCAGTACTTC,CASSLRRQLQYQETQYF
-,TRBV7-8,-,TRBJ2-7,TGTGCCAGCAGCCCGACAGGGCTAGCGGTCTACGAGCAGTACTTC,CASSPTGLAVYEQYF
-,TRBV5-1,TRBD1,TRBJ2-4,TGCGCCAGCAGCTCCTTACAGGGGGGCAAAAACATTCAGTACTTC,CASSSLQGGKNIQYF
-,TRBV6-1,-,TRBJ1-2,TGTGCCAGCAGTCAAGACAGAACTAACTATGGCTACACCTTC,CASSQDRTNYGYTF
once,TRBV6-5,-,TRBJ2-3,TGTGCCAGCCGCCTCCTGTTATCCACAGATACGCAGTATTTT,CASRLLLSTDTQYF
-,TRBV5-6,-,TRBJ1-3,TGTGCCAGCAGTTCTTTCGGCCTGGAGAGCTCTGGAAACACCATATATTTT,CASSSFGLESSGNTIYF
-,TRBV7-9,TRBD2,TRBJ2-5,TGTGCCAGCAGCCGGTCTAGCGGGAGTGCGGGAGAGACCCAGTACTTC,CASSRSSGSAGETQYF
-,TRBV5-4,TRBD2,TRBJ2-1,TGTGCCAGCAGCCTCACCGGACTAGCTTCCCACAATGAGCAGTTCTTC,CASSLTGLASHNEQFF
-,TRBV11-2,TRBD2,TRBJ2-7,TGTGCCAGCAGCTTAACGGCTAGCGGGACCTACGAGCAGTACTTC,CASSLTASGTYEQYF
-,TRBV6-1,-,TRBJ1-5,TGTGCCAGCAGTGAGGGACAAAGCAATCAGCCCCAGCATTTT,CASSEGQSNQPQHF
-,TRBV5-4,-,TRBJ2-5,TGTGCCAGCAGCGCGCAGACGACCCAAGAGACCCAGTACTTC,CASSAQTTQETQYF
-,TRBV2,TRBD2,TRBJ2-1,TGTGCCAGCAGTGGAAGACTAGCGGGAGCGGGGGAGCAGTTCTTC,CASSGRLAGAGEQFF
-,TRBV28,TRBD1,TRBJ1-5,TGTGCCAGCAGTTCTCAGGGGGCCCGCTATAGCAATCAGCCCCAGCATTTT,CASSSQGARYSNQPQHF
-,TRBV5-1,TRBD1,TRBJ2-2,TGCGCCAGCAGCTTAGGGACAGGGCGTGGCGGGGAGCTGTTTTTT,CASSLGTGRGGELFF
-,TRBV9,-,TRBJ2-1,TGTGCCAGCAGCTCGGGACACCTGAGCTCCTACAATGAGCAGTTCTTC,CASSSGHLSSYNEQFF
-,TRBV7-2,-,TRBJ2-1,TGTGCCAGCAGCCAAGCCTTCAGCTCCTACAATGAGCAGTTCTTC,CASSQAFSSYNEQFF